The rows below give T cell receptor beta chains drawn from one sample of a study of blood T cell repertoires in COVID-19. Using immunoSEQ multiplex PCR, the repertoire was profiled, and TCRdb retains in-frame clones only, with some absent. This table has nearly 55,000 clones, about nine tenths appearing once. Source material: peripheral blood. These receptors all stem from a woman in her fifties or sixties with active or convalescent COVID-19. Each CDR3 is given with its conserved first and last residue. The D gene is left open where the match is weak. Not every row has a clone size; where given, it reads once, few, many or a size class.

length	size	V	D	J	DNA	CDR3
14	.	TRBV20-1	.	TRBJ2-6	TGCAGTGCTAGTGTAGATTCTGGGGCCAACGTCCTGACTTTC	CSASVDSGANVLTF
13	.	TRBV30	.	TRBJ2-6	TGTGCCTGGAAGACAGCCGGGGCCAACGTCCTGACTTTC	CAWKTAGANVLTF
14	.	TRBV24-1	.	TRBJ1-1	TGTGCCACCAGTGAGGGAGGGTCAATTTCTGAAGCTTTCTTT	CATSEGGSISEAFF
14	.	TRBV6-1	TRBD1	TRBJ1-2	TGTGCCAGCAGTGAAGGGACAGGGTTGAGGGGCTACACCTTC	CASSEGTGLRGYTF
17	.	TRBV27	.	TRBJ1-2	TGTGCCAGCAGTGTCACAGCCTGGGACGGGAGTGAGTATGGCTACACCTTC	CASSVTAWDGSEYGYTF
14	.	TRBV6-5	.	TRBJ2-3	TGTGCCAGCAGAAGCCCCCGGGGCACAGATACGCAGTATTTT	CASRSPRGTDTQYF
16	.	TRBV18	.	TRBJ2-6	TGTGCCAGCTCACCTAGCCTCGACGCTGGGGCCAACGTCCTGACTTTC	CASSPSLDAGANVLTF
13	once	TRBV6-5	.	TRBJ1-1	TGTGCCAGCAGACTCCCAGGAGGCACTGAAGCTTTCTTT	CASRLPGGTEAFF
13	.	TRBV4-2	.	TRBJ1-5	TGTGCCAGCAGCCAAGGACAGAATCAGCCCCAGCATTTT	CASSQGQNQPQHF
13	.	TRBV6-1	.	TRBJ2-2	TGTGCCAGCAGTGACCCCGGTCCCGGGGAGCTGTTTTTT	CASSDPGPGELFF
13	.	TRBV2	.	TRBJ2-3	TGTGCCAGCGGGGGGGCGGGCACAGATACGCAGTATTTT	CASGGAGTDTQYF
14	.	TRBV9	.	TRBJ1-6	TGTGCCAGCAGCCCGGGGACCTATAATTCACCCCTCCACTTT	CASSPGTYNSPLHF
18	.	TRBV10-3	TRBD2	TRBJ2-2	TGTGCCATCAGTGAGTCGTTGGGACTAGCGGGGAACACCGGGGAGCTGTTTTTT	CAISESLGLAGNTGELFF
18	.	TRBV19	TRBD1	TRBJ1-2	TGTGCCAGTAGTATAGATCCTTTTTCGGGAGGGGGCCCGGATGGCTACACCTTC	CASSIDPFSGGGPDGYTF
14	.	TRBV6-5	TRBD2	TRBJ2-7	TGTGCCAGCAGCTCCGGGACTACGCCATCCGAGCAGTACTTC	CASSSGTTPSEQYF